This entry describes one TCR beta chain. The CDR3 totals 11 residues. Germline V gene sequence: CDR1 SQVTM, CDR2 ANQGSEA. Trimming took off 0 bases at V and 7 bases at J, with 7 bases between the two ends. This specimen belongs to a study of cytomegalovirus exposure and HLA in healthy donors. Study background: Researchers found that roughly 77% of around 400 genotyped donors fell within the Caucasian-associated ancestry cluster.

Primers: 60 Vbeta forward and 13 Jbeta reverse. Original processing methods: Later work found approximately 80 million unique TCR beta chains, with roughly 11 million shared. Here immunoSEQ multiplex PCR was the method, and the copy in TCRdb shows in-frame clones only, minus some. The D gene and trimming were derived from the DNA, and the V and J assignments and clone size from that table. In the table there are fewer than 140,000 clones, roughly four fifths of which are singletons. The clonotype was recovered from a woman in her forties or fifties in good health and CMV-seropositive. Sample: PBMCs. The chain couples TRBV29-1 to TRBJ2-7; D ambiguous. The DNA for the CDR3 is TGCAGCGTTGAAGATCTCGGGGAGCAGTACTTC. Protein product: CSVEDLGEQYF.